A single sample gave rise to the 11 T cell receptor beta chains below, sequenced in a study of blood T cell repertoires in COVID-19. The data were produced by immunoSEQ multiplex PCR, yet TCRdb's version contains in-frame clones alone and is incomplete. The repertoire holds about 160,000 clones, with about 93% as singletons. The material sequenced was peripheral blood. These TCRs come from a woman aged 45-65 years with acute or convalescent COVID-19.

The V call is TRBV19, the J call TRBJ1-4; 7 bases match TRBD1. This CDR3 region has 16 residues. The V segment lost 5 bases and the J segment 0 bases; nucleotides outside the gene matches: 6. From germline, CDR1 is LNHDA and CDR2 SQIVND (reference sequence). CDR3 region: CASSGYRGATNEKLFF. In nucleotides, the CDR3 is TGTGCCAGTAGTGGGTACAGGGGCGCAACTAATGAAAAACTGTTTTTT.

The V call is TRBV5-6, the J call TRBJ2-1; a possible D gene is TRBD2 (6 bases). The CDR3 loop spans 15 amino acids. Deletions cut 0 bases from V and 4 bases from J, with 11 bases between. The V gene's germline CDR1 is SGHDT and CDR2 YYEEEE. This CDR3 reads CASSLEGRDYNEQFF. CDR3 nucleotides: TGTGCCAGCAGCTTGGAAGGGCGGGATTACAATGAGCAGTTCTTC.

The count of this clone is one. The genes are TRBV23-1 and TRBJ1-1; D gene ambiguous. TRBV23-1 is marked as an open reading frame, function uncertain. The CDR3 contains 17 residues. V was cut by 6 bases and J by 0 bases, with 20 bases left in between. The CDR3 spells CASSQGLRSFMNTEAFF. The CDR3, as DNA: TGCGCCAGCAGCCAAGGATTGCGTAGCTTTATGAACACTGAAGCTTTCTTT.

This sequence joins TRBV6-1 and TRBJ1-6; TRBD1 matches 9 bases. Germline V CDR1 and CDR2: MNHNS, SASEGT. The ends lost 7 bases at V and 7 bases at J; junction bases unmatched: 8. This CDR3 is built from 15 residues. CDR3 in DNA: TGTGCCAGCAAACCTTCTACAGGGGGCAATTCACCCCTCCACTTT. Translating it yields CASKPSTGGNSPLHF.

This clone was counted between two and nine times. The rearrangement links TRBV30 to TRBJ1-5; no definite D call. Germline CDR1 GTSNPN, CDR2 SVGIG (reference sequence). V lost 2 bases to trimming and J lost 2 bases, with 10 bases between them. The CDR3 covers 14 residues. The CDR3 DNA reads TGTGCCTGGAGTTCTGACTTGGGCAATCAGCCCCAGCATTTT. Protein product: CAWSSDLGNQPQHF.

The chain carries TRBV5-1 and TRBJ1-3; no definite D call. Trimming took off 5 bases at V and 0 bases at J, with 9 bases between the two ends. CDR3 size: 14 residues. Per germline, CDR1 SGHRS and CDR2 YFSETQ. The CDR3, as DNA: TGCGCCAGCAGTTTTTTCGGCTCTGGAAACACCATATATTTT. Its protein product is CASSFFGSGNTIYF. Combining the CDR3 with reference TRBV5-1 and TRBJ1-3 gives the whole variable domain KAGVTQTPRYLIKTRGQQVTLSCSPISGHRSVSWYQQTPGQGLQFLFEYFSETQRNKGNFPGRFSGRQFSNSRSEMNVSTLELGDSALYLCASSFFGSGNTIYFGEGSWLTVV.

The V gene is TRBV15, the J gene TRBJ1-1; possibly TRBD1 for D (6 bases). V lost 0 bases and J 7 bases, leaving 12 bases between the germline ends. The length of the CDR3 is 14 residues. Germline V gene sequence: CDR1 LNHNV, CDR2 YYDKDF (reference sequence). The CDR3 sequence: CATSREGAGLEAFF. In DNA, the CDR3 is TGTGCCACCAGCAGAGAGGGGGCCGGACTTGAAGCTTTCTTT. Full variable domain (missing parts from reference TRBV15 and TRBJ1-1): DAMVIQNPRYQVTQFGKPVTLSCSQTLNHNVMYWYQQKSSQAPKLLFHYYDKDFNNEADTPDNFQSRRPNTSFCFLDIRSPGLGDTAMYLCATSREGAGLEAFFGQGTRLTVV.

CDR3 in amino acids: CASSQGSEWGYTF. CDR3 bases: TGCGCCAGCAGCCAAGGATCGGAGTGGGGCTACACCTTC. The chain joins TRBV4-1 to TRBJ1-2; no reliable D call. The CDR3 spans 13 residues. V was shortened by 1 base and J by 8 bases, with 11 bases between the two germline ends. Germline CDR1 is MGHRA and CDR2 is YSYEKL.

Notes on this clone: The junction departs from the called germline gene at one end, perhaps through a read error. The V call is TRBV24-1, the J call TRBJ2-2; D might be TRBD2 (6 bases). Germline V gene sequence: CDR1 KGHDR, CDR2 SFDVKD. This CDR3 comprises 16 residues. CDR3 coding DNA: TGTGCCACCAGTGATCCCGGGACCCTCCAGGGCGGGGAGCTATTTTTT. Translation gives CATSDPGTLQGGELFF.

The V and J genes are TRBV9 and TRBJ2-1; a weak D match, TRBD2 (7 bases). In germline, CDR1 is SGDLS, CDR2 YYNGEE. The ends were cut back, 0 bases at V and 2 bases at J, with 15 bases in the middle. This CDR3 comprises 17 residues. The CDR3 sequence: CASSVGGGRAAYNEQFF. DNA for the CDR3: TGTGCCAGCAGCGTAGGAGGGGGGAGGGCCGCCTACAATGAGCAGTTCTTC. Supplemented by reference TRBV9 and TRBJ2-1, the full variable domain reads DSGVTQTPKHLITATGQRVTLRCSPRSGDLSVYWYQQSLDQGLQFLIQYYNGEERAKGNILERFSAQQFPDLHSELNLSSLELGDSALYFCASSVGGGRAAYNEQFFGPGTRLTVL.

DNA of the CDR3: TGCGCCAGCAGCCCCCCCACCCAAGTCGGGGGGATTAGCACAGATACGCAGTATTTT. Translation: CASSPPTQVGGISTDTQYF. The chain has TRBV5-1 and TRBJ2-3, with TRBD2 matching over 7 bases. With V trimmed by 4 bases and J by 0 bases, 17 bases remained unmatched. The germline V gene encodes CDR1 SGHRS and CDR2 YFSETQ. This CDR3 is built from 19 residues.